What follows are 2 T cell receptor beta chains derived from one specimen sequenced in a study of patients and donors after allogeneic stem cell transplantation. Using its own MiXCR run on the RT-PCR reads, TCRdb lists one record per CDR3 protein. Here the sample spans roughly 200,000 distinct CDR3 sequences, about 38% being singletons. Sequenced input: blood, either unsorted or a sorted T cell fraction (not recorded which). The receptors here all came from a human donor who was either an allogeneic HSCT recipient or a stem cell or donor lymphocyte infusion donor (not recorded which). It is not recorded whose cells these are; they may come from a transplant donor.

The chain combines TRBV5-1 with TRBJ1-1; D remains ambiguous. Germline CDR1 is SGHRS and CDR2 is YFSETQ. V was cut by 6 bases and J by 4 bases, with 16 bases left in between. The CDR3 contains 14 residues. CDR3 DNA sequence: TGCGCCAGCATCTCTTCTTTGGGAAGCACTGAAGCTTTCTTT. Amino acids: CASISSLGSTEAFF. Supplemented by reference TRBV5-1 and TRBJ1-1, the full variable domain reads KAGVTQTPRYLIKTRGQQVTLSCSPISGHRSVSWYQQTPGQGLQFLFEYFSETQRNKGNFPGRFSGRQFSNSRSEMNVSTLELGDSALYLCASISSLGSTEAFFGQGTRLTVV.

This clonotype was seen more than once but under ten times. DNA for the CDR3: TGCAGTGCTAGACAAGTCAGGGGCAATCAGCCCCAGCATTTT. The encoded protein is CSARQVRGNQPQHF. The V and J genes are TRBV20-1 and TRBJ1-5, with D possibly being TRBD1 (5 bases). CDR3 length: 14 residues. V was pared by 2 bases and J by 2 bases, with 10 bases between. The germline CDR1 and CDR2 sequences are DFQATT and SNEGSKA (reference sequence).